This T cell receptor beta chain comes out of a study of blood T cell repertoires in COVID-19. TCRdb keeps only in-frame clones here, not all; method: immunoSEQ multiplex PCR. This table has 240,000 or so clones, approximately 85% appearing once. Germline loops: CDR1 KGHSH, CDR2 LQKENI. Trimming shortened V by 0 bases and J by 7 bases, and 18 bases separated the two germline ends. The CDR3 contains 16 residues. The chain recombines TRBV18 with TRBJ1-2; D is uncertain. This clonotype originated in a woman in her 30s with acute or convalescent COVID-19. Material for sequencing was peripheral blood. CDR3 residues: CASSPPVRGNFVGYTF. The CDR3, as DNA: TGTGCCAGCTCACCACCGGTTAGAGGGAATTTTGTTGGCTACACCTTC.